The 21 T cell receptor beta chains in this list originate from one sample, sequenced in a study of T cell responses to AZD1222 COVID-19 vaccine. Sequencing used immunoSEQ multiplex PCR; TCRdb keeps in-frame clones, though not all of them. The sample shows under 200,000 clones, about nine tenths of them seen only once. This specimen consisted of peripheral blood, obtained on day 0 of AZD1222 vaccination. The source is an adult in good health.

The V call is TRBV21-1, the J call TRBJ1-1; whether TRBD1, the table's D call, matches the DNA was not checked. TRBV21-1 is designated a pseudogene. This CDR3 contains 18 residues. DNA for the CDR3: TGTGCCAGCAGCAAAGAGTACGGGACAGGAATACCGAACACTGAAGCTTTCTTT. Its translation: CASSKEYGTGIPNTEAFF.

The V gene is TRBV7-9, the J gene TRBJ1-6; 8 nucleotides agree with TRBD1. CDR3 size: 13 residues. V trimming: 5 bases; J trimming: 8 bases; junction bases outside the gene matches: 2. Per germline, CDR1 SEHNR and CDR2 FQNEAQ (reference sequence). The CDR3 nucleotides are TGTGCCAGCAGCGTACAGGGGGATTCACCCCTCCACTTT. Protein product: CASSVQGDSPLHF.

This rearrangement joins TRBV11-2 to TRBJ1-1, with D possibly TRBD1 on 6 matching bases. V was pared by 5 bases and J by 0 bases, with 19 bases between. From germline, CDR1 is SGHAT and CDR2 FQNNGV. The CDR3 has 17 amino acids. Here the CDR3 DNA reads TGTGCCAGCAGCACCCGGGACAAGCTAAACCTGAACACTGAAGCTTTCTTT. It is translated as CASSTRDKLNLNTEAFF.

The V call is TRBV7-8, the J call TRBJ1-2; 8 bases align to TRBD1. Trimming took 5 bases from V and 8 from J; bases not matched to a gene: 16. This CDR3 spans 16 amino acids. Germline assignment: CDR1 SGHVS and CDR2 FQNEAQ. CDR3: CASSNRGRTGTGGYTF. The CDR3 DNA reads TGTGCCAGCAGCAACCGGGGGCGGACAGGGACCGGGGGCTACACCTTC.

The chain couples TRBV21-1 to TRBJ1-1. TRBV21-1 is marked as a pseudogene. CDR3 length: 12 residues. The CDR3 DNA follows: TGTGCCAGCAACATGGGGAGGGGGGAAGCTTTCTTT. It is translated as CASNMGRGEAFF.

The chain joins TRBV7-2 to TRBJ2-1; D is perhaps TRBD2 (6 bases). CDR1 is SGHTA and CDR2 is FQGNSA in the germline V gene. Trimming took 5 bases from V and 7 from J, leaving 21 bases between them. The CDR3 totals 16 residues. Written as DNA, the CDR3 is TGTGCCAGCAGCCCCGCCGGGACTGTAGGCGGAAATGAGCAGTTCTTC. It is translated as CASSPAGTVGGNEQFF.

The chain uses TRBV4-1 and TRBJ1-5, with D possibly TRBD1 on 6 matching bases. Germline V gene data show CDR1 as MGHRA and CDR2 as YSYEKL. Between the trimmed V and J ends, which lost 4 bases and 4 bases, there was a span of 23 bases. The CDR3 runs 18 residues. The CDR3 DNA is TGCGCCAGCAGCCCTCCCCGGGGTGGGGGGGGGCCTAATCAGCCCCAGCATTTT. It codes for CASSPPRGGGGPNQPQHF.

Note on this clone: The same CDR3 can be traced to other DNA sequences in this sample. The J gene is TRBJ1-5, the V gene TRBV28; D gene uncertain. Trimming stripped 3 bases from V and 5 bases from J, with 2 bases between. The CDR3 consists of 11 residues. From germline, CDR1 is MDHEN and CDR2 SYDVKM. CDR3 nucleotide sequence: TGTGCCAGCAGTTTTGATCAGCCCCAGCATTTT. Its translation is CASSFDQPQHF.

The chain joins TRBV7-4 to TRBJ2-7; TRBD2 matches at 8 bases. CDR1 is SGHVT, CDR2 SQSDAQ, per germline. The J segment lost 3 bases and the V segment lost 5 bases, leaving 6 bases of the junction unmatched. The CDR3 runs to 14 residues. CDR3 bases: TGTGCCAGCAGCCCCGGGACTAGATTCTACGAGCAGTACTTC. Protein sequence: CASSPGTRFYEQYF.

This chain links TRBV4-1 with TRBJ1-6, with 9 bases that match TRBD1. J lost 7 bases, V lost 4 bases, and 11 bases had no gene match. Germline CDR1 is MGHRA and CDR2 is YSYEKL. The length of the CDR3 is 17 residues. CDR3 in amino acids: CASSRETGGVKNSPLHF. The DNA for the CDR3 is TGCGCCAGCAGCCGCGAGACAGGGGGTGTCAAGAATTCACCCCTCCACTTT.

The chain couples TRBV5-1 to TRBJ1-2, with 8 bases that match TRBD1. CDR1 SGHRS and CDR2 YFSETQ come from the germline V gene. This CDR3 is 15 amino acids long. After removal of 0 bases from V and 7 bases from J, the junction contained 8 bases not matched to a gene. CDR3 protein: CASSLAIDRGSGYTF. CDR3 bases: TGCGCCAGCAGCTTGGCGATTGACAGGGGCTCTGGCTACACCTTC.

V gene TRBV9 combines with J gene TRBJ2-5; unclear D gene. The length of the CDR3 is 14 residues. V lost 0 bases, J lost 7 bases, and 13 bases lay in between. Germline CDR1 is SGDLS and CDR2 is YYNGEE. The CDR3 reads CASSVEPAPRTQYF. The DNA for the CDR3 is TGTGCCAGCAGCGTAGAACCGGCCCCGAGGACCCAGTACTTC.

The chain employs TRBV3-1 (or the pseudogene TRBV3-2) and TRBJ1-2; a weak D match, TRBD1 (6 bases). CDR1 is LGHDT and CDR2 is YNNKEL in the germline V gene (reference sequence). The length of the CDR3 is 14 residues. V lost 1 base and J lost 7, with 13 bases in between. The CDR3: CASSQGGGDGGYTF. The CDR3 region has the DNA TGTGCCAGCAGCCAAGGAGGGGGGGATGGTGGCTACACCTTC.

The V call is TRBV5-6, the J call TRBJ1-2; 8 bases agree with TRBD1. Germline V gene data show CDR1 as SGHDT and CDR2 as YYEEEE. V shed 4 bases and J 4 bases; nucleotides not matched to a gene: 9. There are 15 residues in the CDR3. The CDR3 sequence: CASSTATGGLYGYTF. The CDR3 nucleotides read TGTGCCAGCAGCACGGCAACAGGGGGGCTCTATGGCTACACCTTC. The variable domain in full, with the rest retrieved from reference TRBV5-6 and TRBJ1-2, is DAGVTQSPTHLIKTRGQQVTLRCSPKSGHDTVSWYQQALGQGPQFIFQYYEEEERQRGNFPDRFSGHQFPNYSSELNVNALLLGDSALYLCASSTATGGLYGYTFGSGTRLTVV.

CDR3 region: CASSPLGQLNDYGYTF. CDR3 nucleotides: TGTGCCAGCAGTCCGTTGGGACAGTTGAACGACTATGGCTACACCTTC. The rearrangement uses TRBV27 and TRBJ1-2; TRBD1 matches 7 bases. V was clipped by 5 bases and J by 3 bases; unmatched bases: 12. The CDR3 runs to 16 residues. Germline assignment: CDR1 MNHEY and CDR2 SMNVEV (reference sequence).

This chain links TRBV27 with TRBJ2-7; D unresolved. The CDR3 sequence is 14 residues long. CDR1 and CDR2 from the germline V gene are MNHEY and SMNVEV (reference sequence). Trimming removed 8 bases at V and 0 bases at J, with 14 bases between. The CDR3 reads CASGMDGISYEQYF. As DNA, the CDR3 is TGTGCCAGCGGGATGGACGGTATCTCCTACGAGCAGTACTTC.

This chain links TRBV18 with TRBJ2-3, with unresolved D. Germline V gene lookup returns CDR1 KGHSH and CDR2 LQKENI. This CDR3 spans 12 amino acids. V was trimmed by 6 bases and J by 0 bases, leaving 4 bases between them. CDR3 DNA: TGTGCCAGCTCCCTCAGCACAGATACGCAGTATTTT. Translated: CASSLSTDTQYF. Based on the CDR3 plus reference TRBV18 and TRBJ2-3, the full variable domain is NAGVMQNPRHLVRRRGQEARLRCSPMKGHSHVYWYRQLPEEGLKFMVYLQKENIIDESGMPKERFSAEFPKEGPSILRIQQVVRGDSAAYFCASSLSTDTQYFGPGTRLTVL.

The CDR3 DNA sequence: TGCAGCGGCGGGACCCACTCCATGAACACTGAAGCTTTCTTT. Protein product: CSGGTHSMNTEAFF. This chain uses TRBV29-1 with TRBJ1-1, with D possibly matching TRBD1 (5 bases). Per germline, CDR1 SQVTM and CDR2 ANQGSEA. The CDR3 extends over 14 amino acids. V lost 7 bases and J lost 0, with 15 bases in between.

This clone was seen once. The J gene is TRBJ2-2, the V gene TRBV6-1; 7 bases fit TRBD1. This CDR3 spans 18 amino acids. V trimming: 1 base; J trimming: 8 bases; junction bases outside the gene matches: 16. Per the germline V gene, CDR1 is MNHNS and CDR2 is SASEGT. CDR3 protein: CASSEDRGSGSVGGELFF. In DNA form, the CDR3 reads TGTGCCAGCAGTGAAGACAGGGGTTCGGGTAGTGTTGGGGGGGAGCTGTTTTTT.

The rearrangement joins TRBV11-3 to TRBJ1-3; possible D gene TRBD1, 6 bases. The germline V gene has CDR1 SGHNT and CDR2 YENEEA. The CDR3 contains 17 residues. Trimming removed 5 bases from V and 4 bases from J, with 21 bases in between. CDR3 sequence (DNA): TGTGCCAGCAGCCCTAGGGGGACACTAGCGGCCGGAAACACCATATATTTT. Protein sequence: CASSPRGTLAAGNTIYF.

The CDR3 region has the DNA TGTGCCAGCAGCTTCTCCACTGAAGCTTTCTTT. Translated: CASSFSTEAFF. The V call is TRBV11-1, the J call TRBJ1-1; D ambiguous. This CDR3 is 11 amino acids long. V lost 3 bases and J lost 4, with 3 bases in between. The V gene's germline CDR1 is SGHAT and CDR2 FQDESV (reference sequence).